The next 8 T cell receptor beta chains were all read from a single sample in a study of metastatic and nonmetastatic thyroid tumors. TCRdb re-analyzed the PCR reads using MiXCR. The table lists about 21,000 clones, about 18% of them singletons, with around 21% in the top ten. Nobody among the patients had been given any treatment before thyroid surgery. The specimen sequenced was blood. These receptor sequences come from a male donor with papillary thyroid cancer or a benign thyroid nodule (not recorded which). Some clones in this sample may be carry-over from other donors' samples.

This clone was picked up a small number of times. CDR3 nucleotides: TGTGCCAGCAGCCGGGACCTGAACACCGGGGAGCTGTTTTTT. It codes for CASSRDLNTGELFF. This rearrangement joins TRBV12-3 or TRBV12-4 to TRBJ2-2; D tentatively fits TRBD1 or TRBD2 (5 bases each). The CDR3 contains 14 residues. V lost 6 bases and J 1 base, leaving 9 bases between the germline ends.

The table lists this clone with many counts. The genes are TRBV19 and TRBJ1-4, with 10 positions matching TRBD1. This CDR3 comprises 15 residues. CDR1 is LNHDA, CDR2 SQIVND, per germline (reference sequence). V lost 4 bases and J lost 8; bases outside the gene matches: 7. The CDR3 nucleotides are TGTGCCAGTAGTACCAGACAGGGGGCCGTGGAAAAACTGTTTTTT. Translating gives CASSTRQGAVEKLFF.

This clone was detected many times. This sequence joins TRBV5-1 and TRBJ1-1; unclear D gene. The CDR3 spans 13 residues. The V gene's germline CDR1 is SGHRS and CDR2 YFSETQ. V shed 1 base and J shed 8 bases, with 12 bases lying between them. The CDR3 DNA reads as TGCGCCAGCAGCTTGTCAGACCGAATAGAAGCTTTCTTT. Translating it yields CASSLSDRIEAFF.

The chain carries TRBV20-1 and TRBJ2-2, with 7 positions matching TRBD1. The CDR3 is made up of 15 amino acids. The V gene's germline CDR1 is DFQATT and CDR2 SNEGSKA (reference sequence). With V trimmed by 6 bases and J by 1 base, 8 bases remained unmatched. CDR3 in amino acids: CSASDRVRNTGELFF. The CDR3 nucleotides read TGCAGTGCCTCAGACAGGGTGAGGAACACCGGGGAGCTGTTTTTT.

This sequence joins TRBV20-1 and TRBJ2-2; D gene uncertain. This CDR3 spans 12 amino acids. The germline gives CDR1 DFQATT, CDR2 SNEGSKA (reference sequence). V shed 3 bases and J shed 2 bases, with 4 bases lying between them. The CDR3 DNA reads TGCAGTGCTAGGACAAACACCGGGGAGCTGTTTTTT. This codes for CSARTNTGELFF.

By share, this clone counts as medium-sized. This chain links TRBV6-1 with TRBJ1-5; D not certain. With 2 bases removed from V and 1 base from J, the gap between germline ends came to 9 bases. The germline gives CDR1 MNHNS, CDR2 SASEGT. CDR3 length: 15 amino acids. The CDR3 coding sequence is TGTGCCAGCAGTGAACTATGGCTAAGCAATCAGCCCCAGCATTTT. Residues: CASSELWLSNQPQHF.

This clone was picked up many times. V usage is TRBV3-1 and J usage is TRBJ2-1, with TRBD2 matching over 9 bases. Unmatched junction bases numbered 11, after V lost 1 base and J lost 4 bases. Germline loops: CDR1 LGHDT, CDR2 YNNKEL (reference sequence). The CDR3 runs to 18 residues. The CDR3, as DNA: TGTGCCAGCAGCCAAGGGGCGGGAGGGACTCTCACTTACAATGAGCAGTTCTTC. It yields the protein CASSQGAGGTLTYNEQFF.

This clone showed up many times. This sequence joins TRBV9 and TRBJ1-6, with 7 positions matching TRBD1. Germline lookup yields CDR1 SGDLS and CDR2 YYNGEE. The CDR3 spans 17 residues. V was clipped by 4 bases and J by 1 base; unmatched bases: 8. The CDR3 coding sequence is TGTGCCAGCAGCAGGGACAGCCCGTTGTCCTATAATTCACCCCTCCACTTT. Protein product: CASSRDSPLSYNSPLHF.